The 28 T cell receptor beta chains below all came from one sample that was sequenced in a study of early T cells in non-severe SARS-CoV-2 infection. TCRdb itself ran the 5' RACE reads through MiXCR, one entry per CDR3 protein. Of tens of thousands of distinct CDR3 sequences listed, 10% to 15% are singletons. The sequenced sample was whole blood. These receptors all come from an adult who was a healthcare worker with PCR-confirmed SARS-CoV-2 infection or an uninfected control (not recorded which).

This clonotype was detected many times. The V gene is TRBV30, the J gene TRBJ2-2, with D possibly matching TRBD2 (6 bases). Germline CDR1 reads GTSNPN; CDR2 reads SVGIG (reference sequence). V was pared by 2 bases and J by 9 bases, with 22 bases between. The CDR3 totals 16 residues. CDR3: CAWSSPLGGSLRELFF. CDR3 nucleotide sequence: TGTGCCTGGAGTTCGCCGCTTGGGGGGAGTCTCCGGGAGCTGTTTTTT.

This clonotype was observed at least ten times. The CDR3 sequence: CASSAMLLAGERRFF. The DNA of the CDR3 is TGTGCCAGCAGTGCGATGTTACTAGCGGGGGAGAGACGGTTCTTC. The chain combines TRBV27 with TRBJ2-1, with 11 bases matching TRBD2. The CDR3 sequence is 15 residues long. V was clipped by 5 bases and J by 15 bases; unmatched bases: 15. Germline CDR1 MNHEY, CDR2 SMNVEV (reference sequence).

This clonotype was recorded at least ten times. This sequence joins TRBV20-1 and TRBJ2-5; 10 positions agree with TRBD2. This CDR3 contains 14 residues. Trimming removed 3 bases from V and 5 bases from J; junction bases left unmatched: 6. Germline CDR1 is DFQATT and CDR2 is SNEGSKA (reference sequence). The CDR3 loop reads CSASFPGLAETQYF. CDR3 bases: TGCAGTGCTAGTTTCCCGGGACTAGCGGAGACCCAGTACTTC.

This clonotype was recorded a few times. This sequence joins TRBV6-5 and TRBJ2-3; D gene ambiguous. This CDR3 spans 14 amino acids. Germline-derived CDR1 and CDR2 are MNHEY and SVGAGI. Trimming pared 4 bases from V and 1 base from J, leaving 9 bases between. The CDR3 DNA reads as TGTGCCAGCAGTTTCTCGCCGGGCACAGATACGCAGTATTTT. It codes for CASSFSPGTDTQYF.

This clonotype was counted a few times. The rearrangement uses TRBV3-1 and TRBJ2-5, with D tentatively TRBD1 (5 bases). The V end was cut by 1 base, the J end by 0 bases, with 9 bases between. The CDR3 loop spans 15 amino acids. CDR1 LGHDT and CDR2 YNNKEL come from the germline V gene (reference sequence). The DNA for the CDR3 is TGTGCCAGCAGCCAAGCCACAGGCTACCAAGAGACCCAGTACTTC. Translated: CASSQATGYQETQYF.

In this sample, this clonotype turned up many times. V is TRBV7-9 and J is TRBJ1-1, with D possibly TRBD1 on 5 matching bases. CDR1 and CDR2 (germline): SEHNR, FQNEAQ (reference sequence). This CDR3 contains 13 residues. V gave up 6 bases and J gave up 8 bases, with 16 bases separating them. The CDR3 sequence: CASRPSGNREAFF. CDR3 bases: TGTGCCAGCAGGCCCTCCGGGAACAGGGAAGCTTTCTTT.

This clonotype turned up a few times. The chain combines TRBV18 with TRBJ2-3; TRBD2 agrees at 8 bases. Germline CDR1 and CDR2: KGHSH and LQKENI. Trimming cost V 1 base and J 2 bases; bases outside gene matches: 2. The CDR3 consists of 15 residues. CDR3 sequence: CASSPQLADTDTQYF. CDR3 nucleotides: TGTGCCAGCTCACCACAACTAGCGGACACAGATACGCAGTATTTT.

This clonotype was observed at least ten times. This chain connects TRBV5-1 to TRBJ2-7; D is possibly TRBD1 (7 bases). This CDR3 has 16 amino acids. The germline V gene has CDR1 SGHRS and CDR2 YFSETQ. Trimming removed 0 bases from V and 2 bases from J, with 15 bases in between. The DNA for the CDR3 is TGCGCCAGCAGCTTGGCCACAGGGGACTTTACCTACGAGCAGTACTTC. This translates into CASSLATGDFTYEQYF. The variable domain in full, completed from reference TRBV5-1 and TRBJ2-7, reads KAGVTQTPRYLIKTRGQQVTLSCSPISGHRSVSWYQQTPGQGLQFLFEYFSETQRNKGNFPGRFSGRQFSNSRSEMNVSTLELGDSALYLCASSLATGDFTYEQYFGPGTRLTVT.

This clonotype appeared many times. The CDR3 loop reads CAWGGQGAQTEAFF. The DNA for the CDR3 is TGTGCCTGGGGGGGACAGGGGGCGCAGACTGAAGCTTTCTTT. The chain links TRBV30 to TRBJ1-1; 12 bases are a match to TRBD1. The CDR3 contains 14 residues. From germline, CDR1 is GTSNPN and CDR2 SVGIG (reference sequence). V was pared by 5 bases and J by 5 bases, with 6 bases of the junction left unmatched.

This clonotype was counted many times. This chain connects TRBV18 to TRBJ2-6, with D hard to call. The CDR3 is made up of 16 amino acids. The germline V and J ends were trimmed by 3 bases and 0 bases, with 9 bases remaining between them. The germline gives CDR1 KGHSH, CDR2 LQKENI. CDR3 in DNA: TGTGCCAGCTCACCGCTGGCAGACTCTGGGGCCAACGTCCTGACTTTC. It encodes CASSPLADSGANVLTF.

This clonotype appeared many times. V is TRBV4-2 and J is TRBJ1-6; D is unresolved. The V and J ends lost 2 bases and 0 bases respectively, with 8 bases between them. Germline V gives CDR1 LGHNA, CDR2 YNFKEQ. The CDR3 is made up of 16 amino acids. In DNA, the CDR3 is TGTGCCAGCAGCCAATCGGGAAGCTCCTATAATTCACCCCTCCACTTT. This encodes CASSQSGSSYNSPLHF.

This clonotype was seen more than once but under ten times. DNA for the CDR3: TGTGCCAGCAGTGAATTTGTACGGGAGCAGTACTTC. This codes for CASSEFVREQYF. The chain is built from TRBV25-1 and TRBJ2-7; D is ambiguous. The CDR3 runs 12 residues. The V gene's germline CDR1 is MGHDK and CDR2 SYGVNS. Trimming left V 1 base short and J 7 bases short, with 8 bases between.

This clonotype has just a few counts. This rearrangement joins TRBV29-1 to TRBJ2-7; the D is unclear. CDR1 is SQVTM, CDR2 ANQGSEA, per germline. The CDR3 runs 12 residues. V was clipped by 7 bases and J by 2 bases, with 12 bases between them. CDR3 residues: CSAYAETYEQYF. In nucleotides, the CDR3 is TGCAGCGCCTATGCAGAAACCTACGAGCAGTACTTC.

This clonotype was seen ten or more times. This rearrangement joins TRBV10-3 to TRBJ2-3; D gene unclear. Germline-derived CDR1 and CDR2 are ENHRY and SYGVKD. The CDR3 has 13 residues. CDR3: CATQASTPDTQYF. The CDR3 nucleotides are TGTGCTACCCAGGCCTCCACGCCAGATACGCAGTATTTT.

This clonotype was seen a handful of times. The CDR3 sequence: CASSSSLNLHYEQYF. CDR3 sequence (DNA): TGTGCCAGCAGCTCCTCCCTGAACTTACACTACGAGCAGTACTTC. The chain recombines TRBV7-9 with TRBJ2-7; unclear D gene. The germline V gene encodes CDR1 SEHNR and CDR2 FQNEAQ (reference sequence). The CDR3 totals 15 residues. With 4 bases removed from V and 3 bases from J, the gap between germline ends came to 16 bases. The variable domain in full, with the rest retrieved from reference TRBV7-9 and TRBJ2-7, is DTGVSQNPRHKITKRGQNVTFRCDPISEHNRLYWYRQTLGQGPEFLTYFQNEAQLEKSRLLSDRFSAERPKGSFSTLEIQRTEQGDSAMYLCASSSSLNLHYEQYFGPGTRLTVT.

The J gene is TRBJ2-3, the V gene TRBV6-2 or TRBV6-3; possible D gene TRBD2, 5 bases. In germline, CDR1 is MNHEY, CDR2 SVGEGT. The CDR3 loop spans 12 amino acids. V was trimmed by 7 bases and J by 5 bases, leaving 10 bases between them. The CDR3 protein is CASMEAEDTQYF. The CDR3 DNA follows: TGTGCCAGCATGGAAGCGGAAGATACGCAGTATTTT.

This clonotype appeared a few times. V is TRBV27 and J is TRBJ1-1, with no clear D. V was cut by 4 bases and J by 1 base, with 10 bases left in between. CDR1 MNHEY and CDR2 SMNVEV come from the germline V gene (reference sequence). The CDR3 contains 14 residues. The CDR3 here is CASSSGRKNTEAFF. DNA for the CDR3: TGTGCCAGCAGTTCCGGACGGAAGAACACTGAAGCTTTCTTT.

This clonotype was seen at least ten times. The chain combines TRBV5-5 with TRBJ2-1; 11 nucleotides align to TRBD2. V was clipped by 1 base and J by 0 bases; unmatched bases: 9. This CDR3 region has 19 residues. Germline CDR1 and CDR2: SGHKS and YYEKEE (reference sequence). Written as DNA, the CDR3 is TGTGCCAGCAGCTTGACACTAGCGGGGGCTAAAACCTCCTACAATGAGCAGTTCTTC. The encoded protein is CASSLTLAGAKTSYNEQFF. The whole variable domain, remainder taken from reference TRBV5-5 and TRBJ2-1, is DAGVTQSPTHLIKTRGQQVTLRCSPISGHKSVSWYQQVLGQGPQFIFQYYEKEERGRGNFPDRFSARQFPNYSSELNVNALLLGDSALYLCASSLTLAGAKTSYNEQFFGPGTRLTVL.

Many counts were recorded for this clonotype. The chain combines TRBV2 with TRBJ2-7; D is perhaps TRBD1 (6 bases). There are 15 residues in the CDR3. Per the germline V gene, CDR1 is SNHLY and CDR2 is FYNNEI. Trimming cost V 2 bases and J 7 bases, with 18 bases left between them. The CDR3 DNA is TGTGCCAGCAGTGAATCTGGTGTCGGACAGCTTGAGCAGTACTTC. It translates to CASSESGVGQLEQYF.

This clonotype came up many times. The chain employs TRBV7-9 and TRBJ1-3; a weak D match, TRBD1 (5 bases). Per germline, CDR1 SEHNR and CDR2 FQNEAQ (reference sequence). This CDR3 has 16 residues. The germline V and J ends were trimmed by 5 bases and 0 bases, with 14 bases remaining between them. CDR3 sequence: CASSVLVRGSGNTIYF. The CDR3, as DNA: TGTGCCAGCAGCGTCTTGGTGAGGGGCTCTGGAAACACCATATATTTT.

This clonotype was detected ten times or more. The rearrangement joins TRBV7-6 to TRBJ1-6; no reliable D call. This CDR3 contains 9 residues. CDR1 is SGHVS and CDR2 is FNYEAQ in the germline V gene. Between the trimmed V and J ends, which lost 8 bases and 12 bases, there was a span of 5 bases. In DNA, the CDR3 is TGTGCCAGCGGCGAACCCCTCCACTTT. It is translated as CASGEPLHF.

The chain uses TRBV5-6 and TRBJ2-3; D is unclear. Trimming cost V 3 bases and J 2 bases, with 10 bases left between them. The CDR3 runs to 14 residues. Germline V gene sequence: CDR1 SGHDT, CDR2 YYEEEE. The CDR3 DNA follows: TGTGCCAGCAGCTCTCGCCCGGTCACAGATACGCAGTATTTT. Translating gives CASSSRPVTDTQYF. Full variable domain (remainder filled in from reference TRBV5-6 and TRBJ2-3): DAGVTQSPTHLIKTRGQQVTLRCSPKSGHDTVSWYQQALGQGPQFIFQYYEEEERQRGNFPDRFSGHQFPNYSSELNVNALLLGDSALYLCASSSRPVTDTQYFGPGTRLTVL.

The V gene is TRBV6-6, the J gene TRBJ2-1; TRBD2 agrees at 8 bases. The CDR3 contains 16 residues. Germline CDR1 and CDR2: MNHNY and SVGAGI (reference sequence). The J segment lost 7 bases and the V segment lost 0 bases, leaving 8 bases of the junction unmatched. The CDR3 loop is CASSYSSDKRGNEQFF. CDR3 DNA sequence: TGTGCCAGCAGTTACTCGAGTGACAAGCGGGGGAATGAGCAGTTCTTC.

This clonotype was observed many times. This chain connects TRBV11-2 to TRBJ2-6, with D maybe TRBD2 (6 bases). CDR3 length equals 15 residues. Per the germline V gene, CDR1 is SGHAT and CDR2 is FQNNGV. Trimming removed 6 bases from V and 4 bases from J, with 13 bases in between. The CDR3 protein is CASSLGGDGANVLTF. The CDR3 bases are TGTGCCAGCAGTCTAGGAGGGGACGGGGCCAACGTCCTGACTTTC.

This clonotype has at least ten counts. The chain's CDR3 is CASTDRGGYTF. DNA for the CDR3: TGTGCCAGTACCGACAGGGGTGGCTACACCTTC. This chain connects TRBV19 to TRBJ1-2, with TRBD1 matching over 8 bases. Germline V gene lookup returns CDR1 LNHDA and CDR2 SQIVND (reference sequence). With V trimmed by 7 bases and J by 7 bases, 2 bases remained unmatched. The CDR3 totals 11 residues.

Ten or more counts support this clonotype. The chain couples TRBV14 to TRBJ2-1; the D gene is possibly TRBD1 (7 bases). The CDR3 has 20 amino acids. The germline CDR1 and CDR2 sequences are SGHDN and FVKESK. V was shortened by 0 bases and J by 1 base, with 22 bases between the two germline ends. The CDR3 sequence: CASSQDLGGGAFVSYNEQFF. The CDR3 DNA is TGTGCCAGCAGCCAAGATCTTGGAGGGGGCGCCTTTGTATCCTACAATGAGCAGTTCTTC.

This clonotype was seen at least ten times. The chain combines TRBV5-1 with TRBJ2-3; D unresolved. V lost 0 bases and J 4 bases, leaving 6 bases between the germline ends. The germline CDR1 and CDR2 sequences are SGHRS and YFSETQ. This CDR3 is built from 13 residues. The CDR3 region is CASSLEVSDTQYF. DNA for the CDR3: TGCGCCAGCAGCTTGGAAGTCTCAGATACGCAGTATTTT.

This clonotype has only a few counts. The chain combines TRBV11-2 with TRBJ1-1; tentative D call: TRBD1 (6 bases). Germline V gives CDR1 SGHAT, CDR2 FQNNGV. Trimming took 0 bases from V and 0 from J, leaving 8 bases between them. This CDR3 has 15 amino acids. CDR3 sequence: CASSLDTGMNTEAFF. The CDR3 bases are TGTGCCAGCAGCTTAGATACAGGGATGAACACTGAAGCTTTCTTT.